This T cell receptor beta chain was obtained from a study of T cell responses to AZD1222 COVID-19 vaccine. Across the whole study: Second doses that came at about 4 or about 12 weeks were put together.

Study-wide results and caveats: Donors were largely white British and mainly female; clonal diversity was possibly underestimated.

This clone was counted a few times. The antigen is unknown. The table came from immunoSEQ multiplex PCR; TCRdb's copy has only in-frame clones and leaves some out. This sample carries approximately 100,000 clones, more than 75% of them seen once, and the ten largest clones take about 15%. Germline V gives CDR1 SGDLS, CDR2 YYNGEE. Trimming pared 6 bases from V and 3 bases from J, leaving 10 bases between. The CDR3 is 13 amino acids. The sample consisted of peripheral blood, taken on day 0 of AZD1222 vaccination. The sequence came from an adult in good health. This chain joins TRBV9 and TRBJ1-3; D unresolved. DNA for the CDR3: TGTGCCAGCAACGGACCTTTTGGAAACACCATATATTTT. It is translated as CASNGPFGNTIYF.